Listed below are T cell receptor beta chains from one sample, sequenced in a study of OX40 agonist ivuxolimab in advanced cancers. Measured with immunoSEQ multiplex PCR; TCRdb has only the in-frame clones, and not every one. Seen here are tens of thousands of clones, around 89% observed once, and the top ten hold 6%. The source material was CD4+ or CD8+ T cells sorted from blood, sampled in a trial of the OX40 agonist ivuxolimab. The source of these receptors is an adult with an advanced solid tumor such as melanoma, head and neck, liver or kidney cancer. Each CDR3 is given with its conserved first and last residue. D genes are given only for firm matches. Some rows have no size entry. The others give once, few or many, or a class for an expanded clone.

CDR3aa: CASSLQGINSPLHF
CDR3nt: TGTGCCAGCAGCTTGCAGGGAATTAATTCACCCCTCCACTTT
abundance: .
j_gene: TRBJ1-6
d_gene: .
v_gene: TRBV5-4

CDR3aa: CASSWWTSGRNTGELFF
CDR3nt: TGCGCCAGCAGCTGGTGGACTAGCGGGAGGAACACCGGGGAGCTGTTTTTT
abundance: .
j_gene: TRBJ2-2
d_gene: TRBD2
v_gene: TRBV5-1

CDR3aa: CSVDPAGGATDTQYF
CDR3nt: TGCAGCGTTGACCCAGCGGGAGGTGCCACAGATACGCAGTATTTT
abundance: .
j_gene: TRBJ2-3
d_gene: TRBD2
v_gene: TRBV29-1

CDR3aa: CASTRAGGPSNEQFF
CDR3nt: TGTGCCAGCACCCGAGCGGGAGGGCCTTCCAATGAGCAGTTCTTC
abundance: .
j_gene: TRBJ2-1
d_gene: TRBD2
v_gene: TRBV7-6

CDR3aa: CASLGGGGNQPQHF
CDR3nt: TGTGCCTCCTTGGGGGGAGGGGGCAATCAGCCCCAGCATTTT
abundance: .
j_gene: TRBJ1-5
d_gene: .
v_gene: TRBV15

CDR3aa: CASSLALYGYTF
CDR3nt: TGTGCCAGCAGTTTGGCACTCTATGGCTACACCTTC
abundance: .
j_gene: TRBJ1-2
d_gene: .
v_gene: TRBV28

CDR3aa: CASSEAVPGDGYTF
CDR3nt: TGTGCCAGCAGTGAAGCAGTGCCGGGAGATGGCTACACCTTC
abundance: .
j_gene: TRBJ1-2
d_gene: .
v_gene: TRBV2

CDR3aa: CASSLDQGTANEKLFF
CDR3nt: TGTGCCAGCAGCTTAGATCAGGGGACAGCTAATGAAAAACTGTTTTTT
abundance: .
j_gene: TRBJ1-4
d_gene: TRBD1
v_gene: TRBV11-2

CDR3aa: CASSLRTSGSSYEQYF
CDR3nt: TGTGCCAGCAGCCTCCGGACTAGCGGGAGCTCCTACGAGCAGTACTTC
abundance: .
j_gene: TRBJ2-7
d_gene: TRBD2
v_gene: TRBV7-2

CDR3aa: CASRGMGGNSGEQFF
CDR3nt: TGTGCCAGTAGGGGTATGGGGGGAAATTCTGGAGAGCAGTTCTTC
abundance: .
j_gene: TRBJ2-1
d_gene: .
v_gene: TRBV19

CDR3aa: CAWSVRINTEAFF
CDR3nt: TGTGCCTGGAGTGTACGGATTAACACTGAAGCTTTCTTT
abundance: .
j_gene: TRBJ1-1
d_gene: .
v_gene: TRBV30

CDR3aa: CASSENPAAEQYF
CDR3nt: TGCGCCAGCAGTGAGAACCCAGCCGCCGAGCAGTACTTC
abundance: .
j_gene: TRBJ2-7
d_gene: .
v_gene: TRBV10-1

CDR3aa: CASRPGDSTEAFF
CDR3nt: TGTGCCAGCAGACCAGGGGATTCGACTGAAGCTTTCTTT
abundance: .
j_gene: TRBJ1-1
d_gene: .
v_gene: TRBV7-9

CDR3aa: CASSPETGGLYEKLFF
CDR3nt: TGTGCCAGCTCACCGGAGACAGGGGGATTATATGAAAAACTGTTTTTT
abundance: once
j_gene: TRBJ1-4
d_gene: TRBD1
v_gene: TRBV18

CDR3aa: CASTPGGETQYF
CDR3nt: TGTGCCAGCACCCCAGGGGGGGAGACCCAGTACTTC
abundance: .
j_gene: TRBJ2-5
d_gene: .
v_gene: TRBV11-2

CDR3aa: CASSWAGGEKLFF
CDR3nt: TGTGCCAGCAGTTGGGCGGGGGGTGAAAAACTGTTTTTT
abundance: .
j_gene: TRBJ1-4
d_gene: .
v_gene: TRBV6-6

CDR3aa: CAWRRGGLAGGPNEQFF
CDR3nt: TGTGCCTGGAGACGGGGGGGACTAGCGGGAGGGCCTAATGAGCAGTTCTTC
abundance: once
j_gene: TRBJ2-1
d_gene: TRBD2
v_gene: TRBV30

CDR3aa: CASSWGQYEGAFF
CDR3nt: TGTGCCAGCAGCTGGGGACAGTACGAAGGAGCTTTCTTT
abundance: once
j_gene: TRBJ1-1
d_gene: TRBD1
v_gene: TRBV5-4

CDR3aa: CASSLGQSYNEQFF
CDR3nt: TGCGCCAGCAGCTTGGGACAGAGTTACAATGAGCAGTTCTTC
abundance: .
j_gene: TRBJ2-1
d_gene: .
v_gene: TRBV5-1

CDR3aa: CASSQMTRPDEQFF
CDR3nt: TGTGCCAGCAGCCAAATGACTAGGCCAGATGAGCAGTTCTTC
abundance: .
j_gene: TRBJ2-1
d_gene: .
v_gene: TRBV11-3

CDR3aa: CASSLGSGRTRSYEQYF
CDR3nt: TGCGCCAGCAGCTTGGGTAGCGGGAGGACCCGCTCCTACGAGCAGTACTTC
abundance: .
j_gene: TRBJ2-7
d_gene: TRBD2
v_gene: TRBV5-1

CDR3aa: CASSVGPGGSTDTQYF
CDR3nt: TGTGCCAGCAGCGTAGGTCCGGGAGGTTCCACAGATACGCAGTATTTT
abundance: .
j_gene: TRBJ2-3
d_gene: TRBD2
v_gene: TRBV9

CDR3aa: CASSLLGQGSSYEQYF
CDR3nt: TGTGCCAGCAGCTTACTAGGACAGGGGAGCTCCTACGAGCAGTACTTC
abundance: .
j_gene: TRBJ2-7
d_gene: TRBD1
v_gene: TRBV7-9

CDR3aa: CASSLGSGANTNTEAFF
CDR3nt: TGTGCCAGCAGCTTAGGGTCAGGGGCGAATACGAACACTGAAGCTTTCTTT
abundance: .
j_gene: TRBJ1-1
d_gene: .
v_gene: TRBV7-3

CDR3aa: CASSPWTGMGNQPQHF
CDR3nt: TGTGCCAGCAGTCCCTGGACAGGGATGGGCAATCAGCCCCAGCATTTT
abundance: .
j_gene: TRBJ1-5
d_gene: TRBD1
v_gene: TRBV28

CDR3aa: CASSAPSPEAFF
CDR3nt: TGCGCCAGCAGCGCCCCGAGCCCTGAAGCTTTCTTT
abundance: once
j_gene: TRBJ1-1
d_gene: .
v_gene: TRBV5-1

CDR3aa: CASSISGGITDTQYF
CDR3nt: TGTGCCAGTAGTATTAGCGGGGGGATCACAGATACGCAGTATTTT
abundance: few
j_gene: TRBJ2-3
d_gene: TRBD2
v_gene: TRBV19

CDR3aa: CASSPPAATYEQYF
CDR3nt: TGTGCCAGCTCACCACCGGCAGCGACCTACGAGCAGTACTTC
abundance: .
j_gene: TRBJ2-7
d_gene: .
v_gene: TRBV18